Listed here are 8 T cell receptor beta chains from one sample, sequenced in a study of T-cell reconstitution after alpha-beta-depleted transplantation in children. As it was prepared, the TCRbeta library received unique molecular identifiers. One entry per CDR3 protein, called by TCRdb with MiXCR from the PCR reads. The sample holds around 600,000 distinct CDR3 sequences, over 15% seen once. The sample in question was PBMCs from the stem cell graft donor, obtained from the stem cell graft. These receptors came from a human donor who donated a stem cell graft to a child with acute myeloid leukemia.

This clonotype was detected only a few times. The chain couples TRBV7-2 to TRBJ1-4; D gene ambiguous. The V and J ends lost 5 bases and 0 bases respectively, with 10 bases between them. This CDR3 has 15 amino acids. Germline CDR1 SGHTA, CDR2 FQGNSA. This CDR3 is CASSLYTATNEKLFF. DNA for the CDR3: TGTGCCAGCAGCCTATACACCGCAACTAATGAAAAACTGTTTTTT.

The table lists this clonotype with many counts. This CDR3 reads CSAKDSQGAREAFF. CDR3 in DNA: TGCAGTGCTAAGGACAGCCAGGGGGCTCGTGAAGCTTTCTTT. The chain employs TRBV20-1 and TRBJ1-1; 8 nucleotides align to TRBD1. Losses at the gene ends were 4 bases for V and 7 bases for J; bases not matched to a gene: 11. Looked up from germline, CDR1 is DFQATT and CDR2 is SNEGSKA (reference sequence). This CDR3 comprises 14 residues.

The J gene is TRBJ2-2, the V gene TRBV6-2 or TRBV6-3, with 9 bases lining up with TRBD1. Trimming took 1 base from V and 2 from J; bases not matched to a gene: 8. Germline V gene lookup returns CDR1 MNHEY and CDR2 SVGEGT. This CDR3 has 18 residues. The CDR3 bases are TGTGCCAGCAGTTACTTCGTCCCGGGACAGGGAAACACCGGGGAGCTGTTTTTT. Protein product: CASSYFVPGQGNTGELFF.

This clonotype was detected only a few times. The chain joins TRBV4-1 to TRBJ2-5; a possible D gene is TRBD2 (6 bases). Germline V gene data show CDR1 as MGHRA and CDR2 as YSYEKL. Trimming left V 1 base short and J 3 bases short, with 9 bases between. The CDR3 runs 14 residues. In nucleotides, the CDR3 is TGCGCCAGCAGCCAAGCGGGACTTAAAGAGACCCAGTACTTC. This encodes CASSQAGLKETQYF.

The V and J genes are TRBV7-9 and TRBJ2-5; 10 bases are shared with TRBD1. This CDR3 has 14 amino acids. The J segment lost 4 bases and the V segment lost 6 bases, leaving 5 bases of the junction unmatched. Germline CDR1 and CDR2: SEHNR and FQNEAQ (reference sequence). CDR3 coding DNA: TGTGCCAGCAGATCGGGACAGGGGTCAGAGACCCAGTACTTC. Residues: CASRSGQGSETQYF.

The CDR3 spells CATSIFGRNTEAFF. CDR3 DNA sequence: TGTGCCACCAGCATCTTCGGGCGGAACACTGAAGCTTTCTTT. This chain links TRBV15 with TRBJ1-1, with D hard to call. Deletions cut 4 bases from V and 1 base from J, with 10 bases between. This CDR3 is built from 14 residues. Germline assignment: CDR1 LNHNV and CDR2 YYDKDF (reference sequence).

The chain employs TRBV5-5 and TRBJ2-7; 9 positions match TRBD1. This CDR3 has 16 residues. Trimming cost V 6 bases and J 2 bases; bases outside gene matches: 12. Germline CDR1 SGHKS, CDR2 YYEKEE (reference sequence). CDR3 DNA: TGTGCCAGCACCCTGGGTTTGCGACAGGGGGCCTACGAGCAGTACGTC. It encodes CASTLGLRQGAYEQYV.

This clonotype was detected a few times. The rearrangement links TRBV24-1 to TRBJ1-5; D remains unclear. CDR3 length equals 14 residues. Germline V gene data show CDR1 as KGHDR and CDR2 as SFDVKD. V was trimmed by 3 bases and J by 2 bases, leaving 7 bases between them. CDR3: CATSDPRRNQPQHF. The CDR3 nucleotides are TGTGCCACCAGTGATCCCCGACGCAATCAGCCCCAGCATTTT.